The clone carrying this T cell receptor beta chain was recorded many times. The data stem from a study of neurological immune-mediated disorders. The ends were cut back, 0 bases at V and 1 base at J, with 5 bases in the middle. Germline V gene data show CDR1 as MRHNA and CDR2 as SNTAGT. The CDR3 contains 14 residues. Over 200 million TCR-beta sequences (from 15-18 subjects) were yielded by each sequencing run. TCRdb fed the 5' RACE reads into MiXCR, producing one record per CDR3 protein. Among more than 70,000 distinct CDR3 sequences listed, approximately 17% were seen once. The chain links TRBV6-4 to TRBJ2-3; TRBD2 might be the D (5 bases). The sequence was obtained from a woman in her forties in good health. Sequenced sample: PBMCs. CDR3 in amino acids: CASSDSRGTDTQYF. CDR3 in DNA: TGTGCCAGCAGTGACTCGAGGGGCACAGATACGCAGTATTTT.